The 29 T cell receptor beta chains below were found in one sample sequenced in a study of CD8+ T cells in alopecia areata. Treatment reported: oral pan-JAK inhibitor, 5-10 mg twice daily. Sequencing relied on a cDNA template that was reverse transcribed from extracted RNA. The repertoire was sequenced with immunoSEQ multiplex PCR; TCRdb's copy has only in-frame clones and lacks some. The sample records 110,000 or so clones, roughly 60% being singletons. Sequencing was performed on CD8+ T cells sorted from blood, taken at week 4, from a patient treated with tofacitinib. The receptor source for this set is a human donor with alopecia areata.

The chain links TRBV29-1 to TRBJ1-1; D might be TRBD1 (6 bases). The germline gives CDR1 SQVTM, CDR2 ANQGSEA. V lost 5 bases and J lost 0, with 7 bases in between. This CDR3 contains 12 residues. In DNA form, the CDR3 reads TGCAGCGTTCAGGGGATGAACACTGAAGCTTTCTTT. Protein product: CSVQGMNTEAFF.

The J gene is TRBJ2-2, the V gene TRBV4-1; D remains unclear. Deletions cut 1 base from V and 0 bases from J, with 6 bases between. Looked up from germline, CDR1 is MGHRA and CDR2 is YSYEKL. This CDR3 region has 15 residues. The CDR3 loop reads CASSQGEANTGELFF. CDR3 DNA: TGCGCCAGCAGCCAAGGAGAAGCGAACACCGGGGAGCTGTTTTTT.

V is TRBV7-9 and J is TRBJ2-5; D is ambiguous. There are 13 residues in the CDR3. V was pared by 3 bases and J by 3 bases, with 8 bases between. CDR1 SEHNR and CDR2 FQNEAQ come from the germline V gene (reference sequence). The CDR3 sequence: CASSFPPKETQYF. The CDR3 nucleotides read TGTGCCAGCAGCTTCCCCCCTAAAGAGACCCAGTACTTC.

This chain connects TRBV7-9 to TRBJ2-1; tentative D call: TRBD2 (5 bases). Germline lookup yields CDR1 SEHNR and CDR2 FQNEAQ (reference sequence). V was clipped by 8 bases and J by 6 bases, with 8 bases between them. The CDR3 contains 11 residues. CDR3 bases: TGTGCCAGCGCCGGAGGCAATGAGCAGTTCTTC. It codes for CASAGGNEQFF.

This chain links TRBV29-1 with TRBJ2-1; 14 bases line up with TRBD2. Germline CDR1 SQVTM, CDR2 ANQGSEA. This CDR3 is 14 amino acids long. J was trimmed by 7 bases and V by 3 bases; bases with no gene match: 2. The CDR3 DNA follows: TGCAGCGTTGATTGGACTAGCGGGGGGAATGAGCAGTTCTTC. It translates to CSVDWTSGGNEQFF.

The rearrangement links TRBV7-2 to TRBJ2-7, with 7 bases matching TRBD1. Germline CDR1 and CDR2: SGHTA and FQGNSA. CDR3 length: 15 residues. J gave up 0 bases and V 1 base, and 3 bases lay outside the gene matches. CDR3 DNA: TGTGCCAGCAGCTTAGGTGGACAGGCCTCCTACGAGCAGTACTTC. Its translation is CASSLGGQASYEQYF.

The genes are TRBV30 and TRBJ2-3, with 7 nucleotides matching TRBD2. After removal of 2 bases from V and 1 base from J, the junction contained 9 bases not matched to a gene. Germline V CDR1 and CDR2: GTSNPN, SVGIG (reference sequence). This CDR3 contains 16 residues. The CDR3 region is CAWSPPMAGGTDTQYF. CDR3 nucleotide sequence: TGTGCCTGGAGTCCCCCCATGGCGGGGGGCACAGATACGCAGTATTTT.

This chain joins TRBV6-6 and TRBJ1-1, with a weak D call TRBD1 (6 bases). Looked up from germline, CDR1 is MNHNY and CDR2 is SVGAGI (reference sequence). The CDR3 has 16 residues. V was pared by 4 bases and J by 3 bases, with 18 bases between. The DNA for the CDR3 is TGTGCCAGCAGTTTCTACCCCACAGGGTTGGACACTGAAGCTTTCTTT. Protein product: CASSFYPTGLDTEAFF.

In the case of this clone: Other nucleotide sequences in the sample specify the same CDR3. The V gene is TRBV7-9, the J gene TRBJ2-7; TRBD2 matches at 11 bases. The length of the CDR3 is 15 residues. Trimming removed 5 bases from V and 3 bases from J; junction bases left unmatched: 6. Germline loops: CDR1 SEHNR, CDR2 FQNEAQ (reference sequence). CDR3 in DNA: TGTGCCAGCAGCCCCACTAGCGGGGGAATCTACGAGCAGTACTTC. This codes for CASSPTSGGIYEQYF. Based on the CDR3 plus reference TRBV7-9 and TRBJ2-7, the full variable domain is DTGVSQNPRHKITKRGQNVTFRCDPISEHNRLYWYRQTLGQGPEFLTYFQNEAQLEKSRLLSDRFSAERPKGSFSTLEIQRTEQGDSAMYLCASSPTSGGIYEQYFGPGTRLTVT.

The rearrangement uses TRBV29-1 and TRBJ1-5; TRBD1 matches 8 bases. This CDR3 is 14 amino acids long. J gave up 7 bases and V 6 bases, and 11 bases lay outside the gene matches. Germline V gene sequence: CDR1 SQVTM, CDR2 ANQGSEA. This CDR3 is CSVPRQGKRQPQHF. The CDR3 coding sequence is TGCAGCGTCCCCCGACAGGGGAAACGGCAGCCCCAGCATTTT. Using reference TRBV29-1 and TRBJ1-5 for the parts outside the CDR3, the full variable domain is SAVISQKPSRDICQRGTSLTIQCQVDSQVTMMFWYRQQPGQSLTLIATANQGSEATYESGFVIDKFPISRPNLTFSTLTVSNMSPEDSSIYLCSVPRQGKRQPQHFGDGTRLSIL.

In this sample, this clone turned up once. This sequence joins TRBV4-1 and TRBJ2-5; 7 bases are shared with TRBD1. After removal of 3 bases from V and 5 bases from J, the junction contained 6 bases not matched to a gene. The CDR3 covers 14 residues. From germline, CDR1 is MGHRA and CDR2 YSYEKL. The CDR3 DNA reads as TGCGCCAGCAGCCATCGGGACAGCGCTGAGACCCAGTACTTC. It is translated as CASSHRDSAETQYF.

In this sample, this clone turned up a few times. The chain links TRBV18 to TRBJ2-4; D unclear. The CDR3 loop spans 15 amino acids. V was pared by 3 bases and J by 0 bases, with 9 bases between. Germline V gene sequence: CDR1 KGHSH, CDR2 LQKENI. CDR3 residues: CASSPYIRAKNIQYF. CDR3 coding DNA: TGTGCCAGCTCACCCTATATAAGAGCCAAAAACATTCAGTACTTC.

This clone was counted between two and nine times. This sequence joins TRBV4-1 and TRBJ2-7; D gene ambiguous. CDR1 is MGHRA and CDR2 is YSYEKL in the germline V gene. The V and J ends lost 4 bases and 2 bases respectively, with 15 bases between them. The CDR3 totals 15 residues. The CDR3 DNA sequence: TGCGCCAGCAGCCCCCATTCGACGGTGACCTACGAGCAGTACTTC. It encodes CASSPHSTVTYEQYF.

In DNA form, the CDR3 reads TGTGCCAGCAGCTTAGGGGGGGCTACCACGCAGTATTTT. Translating gives CASSLGGATTQYF. V is TRBV11-2 and J is TRBJ2-3; D may match TRBD1 or TRBD2 (6 bases each). Germline V gene lookup returns CDR1 SGHAT and CDR2 FQNNGV. Trimming stripped 1 base from V and 9 bases from J, with 11 bases between. The CDR3 spans 13 residues. The whole variable domain, remainder taken from reference TRBV11-2 and TRBJ2-3, is EAGVAQSPRYKIIEKRQSVAFWCNPISGHATLYWYQQILGQGPKLLIQFQNNGVVDDSQLPKDRFSAERLKGVDSTLKIQPAKLEDSAVYLCASSLGGATTQYFGPGTRLTVL.

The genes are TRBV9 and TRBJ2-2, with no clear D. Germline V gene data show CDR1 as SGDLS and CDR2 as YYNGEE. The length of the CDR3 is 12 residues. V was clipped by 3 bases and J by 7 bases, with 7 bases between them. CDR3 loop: CASSGTGGELFF. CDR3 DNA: TGTGCCAGCAGCGGGACGGGCGGGGAGCTGTTTTTT.

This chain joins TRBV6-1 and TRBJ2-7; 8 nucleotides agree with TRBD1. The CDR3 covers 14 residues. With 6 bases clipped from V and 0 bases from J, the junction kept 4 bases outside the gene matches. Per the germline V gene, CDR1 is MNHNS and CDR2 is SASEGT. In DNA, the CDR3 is TGTGCCAGCAGGCGACAGGGGAGCTCCTACGAGCAGTACTTC. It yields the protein CASRRQGSSYEQYF.

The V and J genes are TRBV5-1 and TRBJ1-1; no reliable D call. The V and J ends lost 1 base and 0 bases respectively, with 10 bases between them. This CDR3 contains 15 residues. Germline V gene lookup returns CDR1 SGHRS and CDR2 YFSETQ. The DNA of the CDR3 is TGCGCCAGCAGCTTGTCCCTGGGAGTGAACACTGAAGCTTTCTTT. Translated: CASSLSLGVNTEAFF.

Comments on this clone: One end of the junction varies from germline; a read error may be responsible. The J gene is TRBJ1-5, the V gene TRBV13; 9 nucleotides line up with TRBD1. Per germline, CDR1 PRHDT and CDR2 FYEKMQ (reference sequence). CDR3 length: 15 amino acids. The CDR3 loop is CASSLGTGYDQPQHF. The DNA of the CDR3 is TGTGCCAGCAGTTTAGGGACAGGGTACGATCAGCCCCAGCATTTT. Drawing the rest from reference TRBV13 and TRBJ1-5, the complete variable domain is AAGVIQSPRHLIKEKRETATLKCYPIPRHDTVYWYQQGPGQDPQFLISFYEKMQSDKGSIPDRFSAQQFSDYHSELNMSSLELGDSALYFCASSLGTGYDQPQHFGDGTRLSIL.

CDR3 sequence: CAWTTGGPIHF. CDR3 DNA sequence: TGTGCCTGGACCACAGGGGGCCCCATTCATTTT. The J gene is TRBJ1-5, the V gene TRBV30; 9 positions match TRBD1. Trimming removed 4 bases from V and 16 bases from J; junction bases left unmatched: 8. This CDR3 is built from 11 residues. Germline CDR1 and CDR2: GTSNPN and SVGIG (reference sequence).

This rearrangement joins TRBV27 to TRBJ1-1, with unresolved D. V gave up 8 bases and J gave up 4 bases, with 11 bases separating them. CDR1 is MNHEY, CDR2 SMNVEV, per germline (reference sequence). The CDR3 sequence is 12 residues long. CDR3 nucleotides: TGTGCCAGCCTAACACTAGGCACTGAAGCTTTCTTT. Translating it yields CASLTLGTEAFF.

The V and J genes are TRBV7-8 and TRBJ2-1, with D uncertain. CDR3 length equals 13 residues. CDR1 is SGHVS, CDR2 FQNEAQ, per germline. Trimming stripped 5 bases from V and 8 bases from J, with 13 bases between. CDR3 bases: TGTGCCAGCAGCCCTCCCAGATTAGATGAGCAGTTCTTC. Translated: CASSPPRLDEQFF.

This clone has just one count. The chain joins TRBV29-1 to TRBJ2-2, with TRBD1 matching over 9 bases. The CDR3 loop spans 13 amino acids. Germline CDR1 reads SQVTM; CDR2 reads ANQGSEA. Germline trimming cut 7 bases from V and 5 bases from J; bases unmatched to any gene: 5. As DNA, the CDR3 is TGCAGCGGGAGGGACAGGGTGACCGGGGAGCTGTTTTTT. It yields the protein CSGRDRVTGELFF.

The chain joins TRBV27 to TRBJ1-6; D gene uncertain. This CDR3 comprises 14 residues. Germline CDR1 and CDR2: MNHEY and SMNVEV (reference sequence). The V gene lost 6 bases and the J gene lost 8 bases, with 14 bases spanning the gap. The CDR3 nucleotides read TGTGCCAGCAGCTTCACAGAGTTCTATTCACCCCTCCACTTT. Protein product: CASSFTEFYSPLHF.

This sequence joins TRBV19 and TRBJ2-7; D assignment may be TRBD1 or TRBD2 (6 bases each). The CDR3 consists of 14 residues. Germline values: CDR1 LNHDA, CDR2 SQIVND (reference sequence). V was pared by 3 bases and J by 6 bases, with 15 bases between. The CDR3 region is CASSILPGAGEQYF. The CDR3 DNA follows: TGTGCCAGTAGTATCTTACCGGGGGCGGGCGAGCAGTACTTC. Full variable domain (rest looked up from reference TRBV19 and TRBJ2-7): DGGITQSPKYLFRKEGQNVTLSCEQNLNHDAMYWYRQDPGQGLRLIYYSQIVNDFQKGDIAEGYSVSREKKESFPLTVTSAQKNPTAFYLCASSILPGAGEQYFGPGTRLTVT.

The CDR3 DNA follows: TGCAGCGTTGAAGTGTGGGACAGGGGTCGTTCAGATACGCAGTATTTT. As protein: CSVEVWDRGRSDTQYF. V usage is TRBV29-1 and J usage is TRBJ2-3, with 10 nucleotides matching TRBD1. The trim removed 1 base at V and 4 bases at J, leaving 8 bases unmatched. This CDR3 region has 16 residues. Germline loops: CDR1 SQVTM, CDR2 ANQGSEA.

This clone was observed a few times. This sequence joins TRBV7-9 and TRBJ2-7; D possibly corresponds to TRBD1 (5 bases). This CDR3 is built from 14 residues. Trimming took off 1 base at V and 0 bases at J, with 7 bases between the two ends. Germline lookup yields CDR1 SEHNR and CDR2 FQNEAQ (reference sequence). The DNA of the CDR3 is TGTGCCAGCAGCTTAGACAGGAGCTCCTACGAGCAGTACTTC. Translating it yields CASSLDRSSYEQYF.

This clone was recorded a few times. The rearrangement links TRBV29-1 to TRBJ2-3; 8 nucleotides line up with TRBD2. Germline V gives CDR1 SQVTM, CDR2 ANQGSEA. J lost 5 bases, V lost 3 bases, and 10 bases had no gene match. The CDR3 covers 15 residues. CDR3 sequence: CSVDRGGLGQDTQYF. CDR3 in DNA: TGCAGCGTTGATCGAGGGGGACTAGGGCAAGATACGCAGTATTTT.

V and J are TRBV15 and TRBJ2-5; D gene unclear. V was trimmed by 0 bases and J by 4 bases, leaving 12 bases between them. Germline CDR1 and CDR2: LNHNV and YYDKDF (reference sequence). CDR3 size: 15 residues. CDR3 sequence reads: CATSREGRWGETQYF. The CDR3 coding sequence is TGTGCCACCAGCAGAGAGGGCAGGTGGGGAGAGACCCAGTACTTC.

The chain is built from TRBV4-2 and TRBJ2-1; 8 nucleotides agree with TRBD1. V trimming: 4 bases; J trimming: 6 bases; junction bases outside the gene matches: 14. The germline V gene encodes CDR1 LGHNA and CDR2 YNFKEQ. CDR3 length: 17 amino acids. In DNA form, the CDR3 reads TGTGCCAGCAGCCGCAATTCAGGGGGCGCAGGATCCAATGAGCAGTTCTTC. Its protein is CASSRNSGGAGSNEQFF.